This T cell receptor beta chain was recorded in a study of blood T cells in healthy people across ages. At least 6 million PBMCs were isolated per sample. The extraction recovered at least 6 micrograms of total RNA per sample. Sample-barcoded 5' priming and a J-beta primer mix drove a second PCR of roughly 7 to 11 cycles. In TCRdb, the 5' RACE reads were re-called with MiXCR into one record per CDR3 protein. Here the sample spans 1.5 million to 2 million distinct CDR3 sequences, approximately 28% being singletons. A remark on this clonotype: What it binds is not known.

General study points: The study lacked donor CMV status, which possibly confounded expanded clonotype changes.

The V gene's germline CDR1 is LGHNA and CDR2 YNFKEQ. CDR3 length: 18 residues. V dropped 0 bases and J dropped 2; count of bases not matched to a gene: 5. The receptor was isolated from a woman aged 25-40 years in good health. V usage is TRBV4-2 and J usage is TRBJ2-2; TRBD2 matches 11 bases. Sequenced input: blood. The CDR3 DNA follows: TGTGCCAGCAGCCAAGATTGGGGGACTAGCGGTAACACCGGGGAGCTGTTTTTT. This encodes CASSQDWGTSGNTGELFF.